This TCR beta chain was identified in a study of PD-L1 blockade in urothelial cancer. Study in general: The study recovered a median of roughly 150,000 T cells per blood sample.

The assay was immunoSEQ multiplex PCR, and TCRdb's table has in-frame clones only and misses some. Found here are about 39,000 clones, around nine tenths of them singletons; the top ten hold roughly 2.1%. Disease in patients was locally advanced or metastatic urothelial carcinoma. Germline CDR1 reads SGHAT; CDR2 reads FQNNGV. This CDR3 has 14 residues. The V segment lost 4 bases and the J segment 5 bases; nucleotides outside the gene matches: 7. The chain recombines TRBV11-2 with TRBJ2-5; TRBD1 matches 7 bases. This TCR derives from a man aged 55 to 69 with urothelial cancer. The material was PBMCs, obtained around atezolizumab (anti-PD-L1) treatment. The CDR3 bases are TGTGCCAGCAGCTCCCGGGACAGTGGGGAGACCCAGTACTTC. It encodes CASSSRDSGETQYF. The full variable domain, rest sourced from reference TRBV11-2 and TRBJ2-5, is EAGVAQSPRYKIIEKRQSVAFWCNPISGHATLYWYQQILGQGPKLLIQFQNNGVVDDSQLPKDRFSAERLKGVDSTLKIQPAKLEDSAVYLCASSSRDSGETQYFGPGTRLLVL.